This T cell receptor (beta chain) originates from a study of beta chain features in type 1 diabetes. In the study overall: All samples combined gave 107,917,701 sorted cells for examination.

The study reverse transcribed the entire isolated RNA, so it sequenced expressed TCRB transcripts. TCRdb's table, derived via immunoSEQ multiplex PCR, lists solely in-frame clones and lacks some. The sample consists of 300,000 to 400,000 clones, approximately 8.2% of them appearing once. This CDR3 is built from 13 residues. Germline V lookup: CDR1 SGHNT, CDR2 YYREEE (reference sequence). V lost 4 bases to trimming and J lost 5 bases, with 10 bases between them. V usage is TRBV5-4 and J usage is TRBJ2-1; D possibly corresponds to TRBD2 (5 bases). Sequenced: central memory CD4+ T cells from blood. The sequence derives from a woman under 30 in good health. The CDR3 here is CASSMGANNEQFF. CDR3 DNA sequence: TGTGCCAGCAGCATGGGAGCTAACAATGAGCAGTTCTTC.